The source of this T cell receptor beta chain is a study of cytotoxic CD8 clonotypes in ibrutinib-treated CLL. This CDR3 spans 19 amino acids. The V gene end was trimmed by 0 bases and the J gene end by 2 bases; junction bases not matched to a gene: 12. Germline V gene lookup returns CDR1 MGHRA and CDR2 YSYEKL. The assay was immunoSEQ multiplex PCR, and TCRdb's table has in-frame clones only and misses some. This sample carries 140,000 or so clones, around three quarters of them seen once, and the ten largest clones take more than 10%. The sequencing used PBMCs, collected after 12 months of ibrutinib treatment. This clonotype originated in a human donor with chronic lymphocytic leukemia. This chain connects TRBV4-1 to TRBJ2-2, with 7 bases matching TRBD2. The DNA for the CDR3 is TGCGCCAGCAGCCAAGACATAGGTCGGCTAGCGGAAAACACCGGGGAGCTGTTTTTT. Translated: CASSQDIGRLAENTGELFF.